This T cell receptor (beta chain) originates from a study of monozygotic twins with inflammatory bowel disease. Study observations and caveats: Patients received differing immunosuppressive treatments, which may have added variability to their repertoires.

Germline lookup yields CDR1 LGHNA and CDR2 YSLEER. The CDR3 is 20 residues long. TCRdb reanalyzed the 5' RACE reads and collapses them to one entry per CDR3 protein, without DNA. Its table lists over 110,000 distinct CDR3 sequences. As regards this clonotype: Its antigen is undetermined.

The sequenced sample was blood. The TCR originated in a human donor with ulcerative colitis or Crohn's disease, or a healthy co-twin of an affected twin (not recorded which). The chain has TRBV4-3 and TRBJ1-2; with no DNA, the TCRdb D assignment of TRBD1 cannot be verified. The CDR3: CASRGGSWAGQGGLDYGYTF.